This T cell receptor beta chain was sequenced for a study of T-cell reconstitution after alpha-beta-depleted transplantation in children. CDR1 is ENHRY, CDR2 SYGVKD, per germline. Deletions cut 6 bases from V and 6 bases from J, with 21 bases between. This CDR3 has 15 amino acids. The library targeted TCRbeta and was prepared with unique molecular identifiers. TCRdb re-derived calls from the PCR reads in MiXCR, one entry per CDR3 protein. Counted here are some 200,000 distinct CDR3 sequences, less than 15% occurring once; the ten biggest clones make up approximately 13%. The rearrangement uses TRBV10-3 and TRBJ2-7, with a weak D call TRBD2 (5 bases). This receptor was identified in a human donor who donated a stem cell graft to a child with acute lymphoblastic leukemia. The source was PBMCs from the stem cell graft donor, collected from the stem cell graft. CDR3 bases: TGTGCCATCAGCGCCGTGAGGGCGGGCACCTCCGAGCAGTACTTC. This sequence encodes CAISAVRAGTSEQYF.